The 26 T cell receptor beta chains given below trace back to one sample, sequenced in a study of monozygotic twins with inflammatory bowel disease. TCRdb reprocessed the 5' RACE reads and stores each CDR3 protein as one record, lacking DNA. Listed are 200,000 to 250,000 distinct CDR3 sequences; around 1.5% falls within the top ten. What was sequenced was blood. The origin of the receptors is a human donor with ulcerative colitis or Crohn's disease, or a healthy co-twin of an affected twin (not recorded which).

The chain uses TRBV6-1 and TRBJ1-5; TCRdb indicates TRBD1, and absent DNA this call remains unverified. The CDR3 is made up of 15 amino acids. Germline CDR1 is MNHNS and CDR2 is SASEGT. The CDR3 spells CASSPGGNLNQPQHF.

The gene calls are TRBV29-1 and TRBJ1-2; TCRdb indicates TRBD1, and absent DNA this call remains unverified. This CDR3 is built from 12 residues. Germline V lookup: CDR1 SQVTM, CDR2 ANQGSEA. The CDR3: CSVENRAAGYTF.

The chain employs TRBV5-1 and TRBJ1-2; TCRdb calls TRBD1, which cannot be checked without DNA. Germline V gene lookup returns CDR1 SGHRS and CDR2 YFSETQ. This CDR3 is built from 11 residues. CDR3 region: CASQEGDGYTF. Using reference TRBV5-1 and TRBJ1-2 for the parts outside the CDR3, the full variable domain is KAGVTQTPRYLIKTRGQQVTLSCSPISGHRSVSWYQQTPGQGLQFLFEYFSETQRNKGNFPGRFSGRQFSNSRSEMNVSTLELGDSALYLCASQEGDGYTFGSGTRLTVV.

The chain is built from TRBV20-1 and TRBJ2-1. CDR3 length: 13 amino acids. The germline gives CDR1 DFQATT, CDR2 SNEGSKA (reference sequence). CDR3 in amino acids: CSAREGTYNEQFF.

The chain joins TRBV20-1 to TRBJ2-3. Germline CDR1 reads DFQATT; CDR2 reads SNEGSKA (reference sequence). The CDR3 contains 14 residues. The CDR3 sequence: CSANPKSPTDTQYF.

The V call is TRBV15, the J call TRBJ2-2; absent DNA, TCRdb's TRBD1 call cannot be checked. Germline V lookup: CDR1 LNHNV, CDR2 YYDKDF (reference sequence). The CDR3 has 16 residues. The CDR3 loop is CATSSPLAWNTGELFF. Full variable domain (remainder filled in from reference TRBV15 and TRBJ2-2): DAMVIQNPRYQVTQFGKPVTLSCSQTLNHNVMYWYQQKSSQAPKLLFHYYDKDFNNEADTPDNFQSRRPNTSFCFLDIRSPGLGDTAMYLCATSSPLAWNTGELFFGEGSRLTVL.

V and J are TRBV5-1 and TRBJ2-4; TCRdb's D call, TRBD1, is unchecked because there is no DNA. Germline V gene lookup returns CDR1 SGHRS and CDR2 YFSETQ. The CDR3 loop spans 19 amino acids. The CDR3 loop is CASSAGGQGGAIAKNIQYF.

The chain couples TRBV6-5 to TRBJ2-5; absent DNA, TCRdb's TRBD2 call cannot be checked. Germline V gene lookup returns CDR1 MNHEY and CDR2 SVGAGI. This CDR3 has 16 residues. CDR3 loop: CASSLSVAGGKETQYF.

The chain has TRBV6-2 or TRBV6-3 and TRBJ2-7. The germline V gene has CDR1 MNHEY and CDR2 SVGEGT. This CDR3 is built from 13 residues. The CDR3 region is CARLGYGYYEQYF.

The chain uses TRBV7-9 and TRBJ2-7; checking the TCRdb D call of TRBD1 is not possible without DNA. The germline CDR1 and CDR2 sequences are SEHNR and FQNEAQ (reference sequence). There are 12 residues in the CDR3. The CDR3 sequence is CAGDLGSYEQYF.

The chain carries TRBV27 and TRBJ2-5; TCRdb's D call, TRBD2, is unchecked because there is no DNA. CDR3 length: 17 amino acids. Germline V lookup: CDR1 MNHEY, CDR2 SMNVEV (reference sequence). The CDR3 reads CASASHLAGPSRETQYF.

The chain carries TRBV3-1 and TRBJ1-6; the TRBD1 assignment by TCRdb is unverifiable without DNA. Germline CDR1 and CDR2: LGHDT and YNNKEL (reference sequence). The CDR3 has 13 residues. The CDR3 loop is CASSQVPAGTLHF.

The chain is built from TRBV3-1 and TRBJ1-1. The CDR3 length is 14 residues. Germline V gives CDR1 LGHDT, CDR2 YNNKEL (reference sequence). The CDR3 is CASSHLAANTEAFF.

This rearrangement joins TRBV5-1 to TRBJ1-6; there is no DNA to check the TCRdb D call of TRBD1. CDR1 and CDR2 (germline): SGHRS, YFSETQ. CDR3 length: 16 residues. CDR3 in amino acids: CASSLDYRGDNSPLHF.

V is TRBV20-1 and J is TRBJ1-5; TCRdb designates TRBD1, a call that cannot be tested without DNA. The CDR3 consists of 13 residues. CDR1 is DFQATT, CDR2 SNEGSKA, per germline (reference sequence). The CDR3 is CSASLGGFQPQHF.

The chain is built from TRBV7-9 and TRBJ1-4. This CDR3 region has 13 residues. The V gene's germline CDR1 is SEHNR and CDR2 FQNEAQ (reference sequence). CDR3 amino acids: CASSHNSNEKLFF.

The chain uses TRBV29-1 and TRBJ2-1; the TRBD1 assignment by TCRdb is unverifiable without DNA. This CDR3 comprises 14 residues. The germline V gene has CDR1 SQVTM and CDR2 ANQGSEA. The CDR3 spells CSASGRGIANEQFF.

V is TRBV12-3 or TRBV12-4 and J is TRBJ2-5; absent DNA, TCRdb's TRBD1 call cannot be checked. This CDR3 has 16 amino acids. This CDR3 is CASSRVGGPRRETQYF.

J is TRBJ2-5 and V is TRBV5-6; as DNA is missing, the TRBD1 call by TCRdb cannot be tested. There are 15 residues in the CDR3. The germline V gene encodes CDR1 SGHDT and CDR2 YYEEEE. CDR3 amino acids: CASSLPGGAGETQYF. Full variable domain (missing parts from reference TRBV5-6 and TRBJ2-5): DAGVTQSPTHLIKTRGQQVTLRCSPKSGHDTVSWYQQALGQGPQFIFQYYEEEERQRGNFPDRFSGHQFPNYSSELNVNALLLGDSALYLCASSLPGGAGETQYFGPGTRLLVL.

This chain joins TRBV5-5 and TRBJ2-5. The length of the CDR3 is 16 residues. Germline V gene data show CDR1 as SGHKS and CDR2 as YYEKEE (reference sequence). The CDR3 here is CASSLPGSGFSETQYF.

V is TRBV7-2 and J is TRBJ2-3. Germline CDR1 SGHTA, CDR2 FQGNSA. The length of the CDR3 is 17 residues. This CDR3 is CASSLQTRASLPDTQYF.

The CDR3 reads CASSFGDFLTGELFF. The rearrangement uses TRBV5-6 and TRBJ2-2; there is no DNA to check the TCRdb D call of TRBD2. The germline V gene encodes CDR1 SGHDT and CDR2 YYEEEE. The CDR3 is 15 amino acids.

The chain links TRBV18 to TRBJ2-2; as DNA is missing, the TRBD1 call by TCRdb cannot be tested. The length of the CDR3 is 15 residues. Germline V gene sequence: CDR1 KGHSH, CDR2 LQKENI. The CDR3 here is CASSPRQGNTGELFF.

The chain joins TRBV12-3 or TRBV12-4 to TRBJ1-5; TCRdb selects TRBD1, and the lack of DNA leaves this call unchecked. The CDR3 is made up of 15 amino acids. CDR3 protein: CASSAWDRAGQPQHF.

The rearrangement links TRBV7-8 to TRBJ1-1. The CDR3 extends over 11 amino acids. Germline CDR1 and CDR2: SGHVS and FQNEAQ. CDR3 sequence: CASSSSPEAFF.

J is TRBJ1-3 and V is TRBV20-1; the D gene TCRdb calls, TRBD1, cannot be checked with no DNA. The CDR3 has 15 amino acids. In germline, CDR1 is DFQATT, CDR2 SNEGSKA (reference sequence). The CDR3 is CSAPRNRGSGNTIYF.